Shown below are 18 T cell receptor beta chains from a single sample sequenced in a study of cytomegalovirus exposure and HLA in healthy donors. Primers for the PCR totalled 60 Vbeta and 13 Jbeta. Sequencing used immunoSEQ multiplex PCR; TCRdb keeps in-frame clones, though not all of them. Of about 120,000 clones in the sample, 70% to 75% were seen once. Material for sequencing was PBMCs. These receptors all stem from a woman aged 40 to 50 in good health and CMV-seronegative.

The rearrangement links TRBV23-1 to TRBJ2-2; tentatively, D is TRBD1 (6 bases). TRBV23-1 is sorted into the ORF group, with uncertain function. This CDR3 has 14 residues. Trimming left V 4 bases short and J 4 bases short, with 10 bases between. DNA of the CDR3: TGCGCCAGCAGTCTGAGGGGGATCACCGGGGAGCTGTTTTTT. Its protein is CASSLRGITGELFF.

The chain has TRBV19 and TRBJ1-5, with D possibly TRBD1 on 6 matching bases. Germline V gene lookup returns CDR1 LNHDA and CDR2 SQIVND (reference sequence). CDR3 length equals 13 residues. V was clipped by 3 bases and J by 9 bases, with 12 bases between them. The CDR3 bases are TGTGCCAGTAGTATCCAGGAGACAGGGCCCCAGCATTTT. Amino acid sequence: CASSIQETGPQHF.

In this sample, this clone turned up once. The V gene is TRBV7-2, the J gene TRBJ2-3, with 7 nucleotides matching TRBD2. The CDR3 is 15 residues long. The J segment lost 4 bases and the V segment lost 2 bases, leaving 6 bases of the junction unmatched. Germline CDR1 reads SGHTA; CDR2 reads FQGNSA. The DNA of the CDR3 is TGTGCCAGCAGCTTAACGCAGGGAGGGGCAGATACGCAGTATTTT. This gives the protein CASSLTQGGADTQYF.

The chain has TRBV4-2 and TRBJ1-1, with TRBD1 identical over 7 bases. This CDR3 is built from 13 residues. Germline CDR1 LGHNA, CDR2 YNFKEQ. The V and J ends lost 0 bases and 10 bases, in that order; junction bases with no gene match: 5. The CDR3 here is CASSQDLDRRAFF. CDR3 nucleotides: TGTGCCAGCAGCCAAGATCTGGACAGGAGAGCTTTCTTT.

J is TRBJ2-1 and V is TRBV27; TRBD2 matches 14 bases. The CDR3 totals 17 residues. Germline V CDR1 and CDR2: MNHEY, SMNVEV (reference sequence). V lost 7 bases and J lost 4; bases outside the gene matches: 9. CDR3 sequence reads: CASTEGTSGSLYNEQFF. In nucleotides, the CDR3 is TGTGCCAGCACCGAGGGGACTAGCGGGAGTCTGTACAATGAGCAGTTCTTC.

A few counts support this clone. The CDR3 region is CAIRSEAISYEQYF. The DNA for the CDR3 is TGTGCCATCAGATCCGAGGCCATTTCCTACGAGCAGTACTTC. This chain uses TRBV10-3 with TRBJ2-7; no clear D. This CDR3 region has 14 residues. Germline V lookup: CDR1 ENHRY, CDR2 SYGVKD. The V and J ends lost 6 bases and 1 base respectively, with 13 bases between them.

The J gene is TRBJ2-1, the V gene TRBV9, with TRBD1 identical over 8 bases. CDR3 length: 16 residues. Germline V CDR1 and CDR2: SGDLS, YYNGEE. V dropped 2 bases and J dropped 3; count of bases not matched to a gene: 7. The DNA of the CDR3 is TGTGCCAGCAGCGTCGGTGGTACAGGGGGCTACAATGAGCAGTTCTTC. Translation gives CASSVGGTGGYNEQFF.

Only a few counts were recorded for this clone. The rearrangement links TRBV12-5 to TRBJ2-2; 7 bases agree with TRBD1. The CDR3 loop spans 15 amino acids. V lost 6 bases to trimming and J lost 5 bases; unmatched junction nucleotides: 9. Germline V gene lookup returns CDR1 LGHNT and CDR2 FRNRAP. CDR3 sequence reads: CASGERTGWTGELFF. The CDR3 bases are TGTGCTAGTGGGGAGAGGACAGGCTGGACCGGGGAGCTGTTTTTT.

V usage is TRBV9 and J usage is TRBJ1-1; 7 bases are a match to TRBD1. The trim removed 1 base at V and 1 base at J, leaving 4 bases unmatched. The CDR3 is 15 amino acids. In germline, CDR1 is SGDLS, CDR2 YYNGEE. This chain's CDR3 is CASSVYRGQNTEAFF. CDR3 DNA sequence: TGTGCCAGCAGCGTATACAGGGGCCAGAACACTGAAGCTTTCTTT. Full variable domain (remainder filled in from reference TRBV9 and TRBJ1-1): DSGVTQTPKHLITATGQRVTLRCSPRSGDLSVYWYQQSLDQGLQFLIQYYNGEERAKGNILERFSAQQFPDLHSELNLSSLELGDSALYFCASSVYRGQNTEAFFGQGTRLTVV.

This clone was observed a handful of times. This chain joins TRBV5-4 and TRBJ1-2; maybe TRBD1 (6 bases). Germline V CDR1 and CDR2: SGHNT, YYREEE (reference sequence). CDR3 length: 18 residues. Trimming took off 0 bases at V and 0 bases at J, with 18 bases between the two ends. The DNA of the CDR3 is TGTGCCAGCAGCTTGGGAGGGGGAACCGGGACTACTAACTATGGCTACACCTTC. Protein product: CASSLGGGTGTTNYGYTF.

The chain uses TRBV18 and TRBJ1-1; D is possibly TRBD1 (5 bases). The CDR3 has 13 amino acids. Trimming shortened V by 6 bases and J by 2 bases, and 10 bases separated the two germline ends. Germline CDR1 reads KGHSH; CDR2 reads LQKENI. CDR3 DNA sequence: TGTGCCAGCTCCCAGGGTAGTAACACTGAAGCTTTCTTT. It encodes CASSQGSNTEAFF.

The chain carries TRBV29-1 and TRBJ1-1, with D possibly matching TRBD1 (5 bases). This CDR3 contains 15 residues. V gave up 1 base and J gave up 7 bases, with 19 bases separating them. Germline-derived CDR1 and CDR2 are SQVTM and ANQGSEA. The CDR3 is CSVEAESGTKFEAFF. Written as DNA, the CDR3 is TGCAGCGTTGAAGCGGAAAGTGGGACTAAATTTGAAGCTTTCTTT. Variable domain in full (rest from reference TRBV29-1 and TRBJ1-1): SAVISQKPSRDICQRGTSLTIQCQVDSQVTMMFWYRQQPGQSLTLIATANQGSEATYESGFVIDKFPISRPNLTFSTLTVSNMSPEDSSIYLCSVEAESGTKFEAFFGQGTRLTVV.

The chain recombines TRBV9 with TRBJ2-1, with 12 nucleotides matching TRBD2. This CDR3 contains 15 residues. Germline loops: CDR1 SGDLS, CDR2 YYNGEE. The junction had 3 bases not matched to a gene; V was cut back by 4 bases and J by 4 bases. CDR3 loop: CASSFGLAGYNEQFF. CDR3 nucleotide sequence: TGTGCCAGCAGCTTCGGACTAGCGGGGTACAATGAGCAGTTCTTC.

V and J are TRBV6-5 and TRBJ1-6; the D is unclear. CDR1 is MNHEY and CDR2 is SVGAGI in the germline V gene. The CDR3 totals 14 residues. V lost 5 bases to trimming and J lost 4 bases, with 9 bases between them. This chain's CDR3 is CASSEAIYNSPLHF. The CDR3 nucleotides are TGTGCCAGCAGTGAGGCCATTTATAATTCACCCCTCCACTTT.

V gene TRBV19 combines with J gene TRBJ1-5, with a weak D call TRBD1 (5 bases). This CDR3 region has 13 residues. Trimming removed 8 bases from V and 3 bases from J, with 11 bases in between. Germline-derived CDR1 and CDR2 are LNHDA and SQIVND (reference sequence). CDR3 sequence (DNA): TGTGCCAGTGCTGGGGCAGTCAATCAGCCCCAGCATTTT. Translating it yields CASAGAVNQPQHF.

This chain joins TRBV6-5 and TRBJ2-5; 7 bases match TRBD2. The germline V gene encodes CDR1 MNHEY and CDR2 SVGAGI. The CDR3 sequence is 14 residues long. With V trimmed by 4 bases and J by 5 bases, 7 bases remained unmatched. The CDR3 region is CASSFVGGTETQYF. CDR3 DNA: TGTGCCAGCAGTTTCGTCGGGGGGACGGAGACCCAGTACTTC.

The genes are TRBV4-2 and TRBJ2-7; D perhaps matches TRBD2 (7 bases). CDR1 LGHNA and CDR2 YNFKEQ come from the germline V gene. CDR3 length equals 14 residues. The V end lost 0 bases, the J end lost 6 bases, and 12 bases lay between the germline ends. The CDR3 reads CASSQEAGAREQYF. The CDR3, as DNA: TGTGCCAGCAGCCAAGAGGCGGGGGCGCGCGAGCAGTACTTC.

The chain joins TRBV5-1 to TRBJ2-5, with D perhaps TRBD1 (5 bases). The J call is doubtful: the DNA matches TRBJ2-7 better. The V gene's germline CDR1 is SGHRS and CDR2 YFSETQ. This CDR3 is built from 16 residues. This CDR3 reads CASSPTGQAPQGEQYF. The CDR3 region has the DNA TGCGCCAGCAGCCCCACCGGCCAGGCCCCTCAGGGCGAGCAGTACTTC.